This T cell receptor beta chain was documented in a study of T-cell reconstitution after alpha-beta-depleted transplantation in children. As it was prepared, the TCRbeta library received unique molecular identifiers. TCRdb processed the PCR reads anew with MiXCR; each CDR3 protein has one entry. This sample carries over 450,000 distinct CDR3 sequences, roughly a tenth of them seen once, and the ten largest clones take just over 2%. Many counts were recorded for this clonotype. Specimen: PBMCs, collected before TCRalphabeta/CD19-depleted stem cell transplant. The receptor was isolated from a child aged 2-15 years with inherited bone marrow failure, due to receive a stem cell transplant.

Here the CDR3 reads CASSVPWAGGPLTTGELFF. CDR3 coding DNA: TGTGCCAGCAGCGTTCCTTGGGCGGGAGGGCCCTTGACTACCGGGGAGCTGTTTTTT. The rearrangement uses TRBV21-1 and TRBJ2-2; whether TRBD2, the table's D call, matches the DNA was not checked. TRBV21-1 is labeled a pseudogene. The CDR3 loop spans 19 amino acids.